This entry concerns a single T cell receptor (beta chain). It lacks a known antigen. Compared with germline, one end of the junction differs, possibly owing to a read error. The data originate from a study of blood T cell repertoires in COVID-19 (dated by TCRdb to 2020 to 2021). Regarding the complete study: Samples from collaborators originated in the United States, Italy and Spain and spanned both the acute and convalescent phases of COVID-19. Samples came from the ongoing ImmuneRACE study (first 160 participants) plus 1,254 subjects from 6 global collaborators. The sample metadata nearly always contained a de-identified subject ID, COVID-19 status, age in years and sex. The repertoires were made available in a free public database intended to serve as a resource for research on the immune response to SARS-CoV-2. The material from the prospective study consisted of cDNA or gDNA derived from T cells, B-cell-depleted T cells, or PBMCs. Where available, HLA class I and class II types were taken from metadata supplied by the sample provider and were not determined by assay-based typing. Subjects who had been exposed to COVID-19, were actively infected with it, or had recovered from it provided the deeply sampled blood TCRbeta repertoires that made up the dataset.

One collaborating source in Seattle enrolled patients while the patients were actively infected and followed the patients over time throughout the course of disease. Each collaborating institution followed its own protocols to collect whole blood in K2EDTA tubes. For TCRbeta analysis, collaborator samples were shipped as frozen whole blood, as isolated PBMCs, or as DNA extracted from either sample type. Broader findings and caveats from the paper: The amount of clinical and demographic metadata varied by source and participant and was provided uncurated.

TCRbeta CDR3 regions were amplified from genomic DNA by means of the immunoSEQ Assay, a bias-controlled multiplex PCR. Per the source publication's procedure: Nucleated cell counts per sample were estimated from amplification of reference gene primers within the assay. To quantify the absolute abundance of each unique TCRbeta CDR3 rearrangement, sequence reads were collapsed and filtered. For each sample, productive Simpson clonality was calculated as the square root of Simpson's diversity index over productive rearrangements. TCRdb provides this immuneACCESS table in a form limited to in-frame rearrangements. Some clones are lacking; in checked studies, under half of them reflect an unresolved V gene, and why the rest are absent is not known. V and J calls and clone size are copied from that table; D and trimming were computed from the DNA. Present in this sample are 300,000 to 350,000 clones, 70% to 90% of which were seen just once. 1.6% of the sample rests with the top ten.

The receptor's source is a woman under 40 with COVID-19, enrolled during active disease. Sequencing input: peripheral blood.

The DNA is TGCCTAGAATGGAGTTCCCGACTAGCGGGAGAAAACAATGAGCAGTTCTTC. It translates to CLEWSSRLAGENNEQFF. This chain joins TRBV9 to TRBJ2-1; TRBD2 aligns with 12 central bases. Including cysteine and phenylalanine, the CDR3 has 17 amino acids. Of all the DNA, just the CDR3 is kept, 51 bases in frame from base 1. According to the germline V gene, CDR1 reads SGDLS and CDR2 reads YYNGEE. Outside the CDR3, residues come from the reference TRBV9 and TRBJ2-1 proteins, so the full variable domain is: DSGVTQTPKHLITATGQRVTLRCSPRSGDLSVYWYQQSLDQGLQFLIQYYNGEERAKGNILERFSAQQFPDLHSELNLSSLELGDSALYFCLEWSSRLAGENNEQFFGPGTRLTVL.